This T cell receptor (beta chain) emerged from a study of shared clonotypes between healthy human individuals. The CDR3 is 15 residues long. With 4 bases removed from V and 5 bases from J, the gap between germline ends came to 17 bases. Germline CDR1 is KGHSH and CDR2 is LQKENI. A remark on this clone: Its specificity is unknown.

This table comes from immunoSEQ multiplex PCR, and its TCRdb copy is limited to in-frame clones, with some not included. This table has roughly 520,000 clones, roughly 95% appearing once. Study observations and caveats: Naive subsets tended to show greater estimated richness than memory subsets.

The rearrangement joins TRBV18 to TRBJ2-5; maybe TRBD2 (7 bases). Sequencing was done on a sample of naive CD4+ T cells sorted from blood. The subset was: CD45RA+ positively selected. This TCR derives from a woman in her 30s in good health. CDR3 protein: CASSLGGGRKETQYF. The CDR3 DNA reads TGTGCCAGCTCACTCGGCGGGGGCCGTAAGGAGACCCAGTACTTC. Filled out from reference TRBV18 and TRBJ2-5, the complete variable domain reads NAGVMQNPRHLVRRRGQEARLRCSPMKGHSHVYWYRQLPEEGLKFMVYLQKENIIDESGMPKERFSAEFPKEGPSILRIQQVVRGDSAAYFCASSLGGGRKETQYFGPGTRLLVL.